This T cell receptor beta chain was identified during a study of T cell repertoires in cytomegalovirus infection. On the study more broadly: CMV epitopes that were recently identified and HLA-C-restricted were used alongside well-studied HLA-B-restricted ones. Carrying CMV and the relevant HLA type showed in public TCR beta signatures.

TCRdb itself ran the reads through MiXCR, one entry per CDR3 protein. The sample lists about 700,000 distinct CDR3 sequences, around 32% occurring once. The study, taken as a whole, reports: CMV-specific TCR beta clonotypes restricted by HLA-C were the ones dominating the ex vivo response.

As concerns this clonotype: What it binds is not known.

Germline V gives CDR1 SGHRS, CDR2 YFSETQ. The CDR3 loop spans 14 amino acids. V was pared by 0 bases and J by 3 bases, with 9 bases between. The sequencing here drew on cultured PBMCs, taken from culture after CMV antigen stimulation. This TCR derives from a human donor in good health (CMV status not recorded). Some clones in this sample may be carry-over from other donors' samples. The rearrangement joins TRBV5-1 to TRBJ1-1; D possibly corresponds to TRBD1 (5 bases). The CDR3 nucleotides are TGCGCCAGCAGCTTGGAGGGGAGGGACACTGAAGCTTTCTTT. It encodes CASSLEGRDTEAFF.